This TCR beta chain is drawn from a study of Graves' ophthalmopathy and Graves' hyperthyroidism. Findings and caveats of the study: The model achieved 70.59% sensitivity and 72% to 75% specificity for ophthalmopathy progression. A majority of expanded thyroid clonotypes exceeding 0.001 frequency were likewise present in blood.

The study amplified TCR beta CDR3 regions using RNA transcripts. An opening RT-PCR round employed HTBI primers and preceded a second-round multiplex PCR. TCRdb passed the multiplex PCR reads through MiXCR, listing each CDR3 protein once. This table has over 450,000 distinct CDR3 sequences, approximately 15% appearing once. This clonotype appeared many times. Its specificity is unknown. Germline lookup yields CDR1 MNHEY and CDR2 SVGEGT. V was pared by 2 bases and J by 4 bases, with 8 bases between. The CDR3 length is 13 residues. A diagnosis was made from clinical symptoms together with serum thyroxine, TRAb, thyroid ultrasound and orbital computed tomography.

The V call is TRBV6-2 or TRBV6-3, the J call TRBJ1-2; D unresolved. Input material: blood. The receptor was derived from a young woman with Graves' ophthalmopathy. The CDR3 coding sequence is TGTGCCAGCAGTTACGAGACGGCCTATGGCTACACCTTC. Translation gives CASSYETAYGYTF.